This TCR beta chain was captured by sequencing in a study of Ad26.COV2.S vaccination and SARS-CoV-2 variants. Study conclusions and caveats: In TCR breadth and depth analyses, total T cell responses may have been underestimated.

TCRdb's copy holds only in-frame clones and misses some; the assay was immunoSEQ multiplex PCR. The data contain about 680,000 clones, 89% of them singletons. In the case of this clone: Its antigen remains unidentified. The same CDR3 is also encoded by other DNA sequences in this sample.

Treatment: about 20 received Ad26.COV2.S at low or high dose, single or two shots; 5 received placebo; per-sample allocation not given. Sampling was performed 63 days after the first vaccine or placebo injection. The CDR3 length is 14 residues. Trimming pared 0 bases from V and 5 bases from J, leaving 10 bases between. CDR1 is LGHDT and CDR2 is YNNKEL in the germline V gene (reference sequence). The sequence was collected from a person between 18 and 60 years old who received the Ad26.COV2.S COVID-19 vaccine or a placebo. The material sequenced was peripheral blood, taken in a trial of Ad26.COV2.S vaccine versus placebo. The V and J genes are TRBV3-1 (or the pseudogene TRBV3-2) and TRBJ2-5; D is unresolved. The CDR3 reads CASSQDGRRETQYF. The CDR3 region has the DNA TGTGCCAGCAGCCAAGATGGTCGTAGGGAGACCCAGTACTTC.